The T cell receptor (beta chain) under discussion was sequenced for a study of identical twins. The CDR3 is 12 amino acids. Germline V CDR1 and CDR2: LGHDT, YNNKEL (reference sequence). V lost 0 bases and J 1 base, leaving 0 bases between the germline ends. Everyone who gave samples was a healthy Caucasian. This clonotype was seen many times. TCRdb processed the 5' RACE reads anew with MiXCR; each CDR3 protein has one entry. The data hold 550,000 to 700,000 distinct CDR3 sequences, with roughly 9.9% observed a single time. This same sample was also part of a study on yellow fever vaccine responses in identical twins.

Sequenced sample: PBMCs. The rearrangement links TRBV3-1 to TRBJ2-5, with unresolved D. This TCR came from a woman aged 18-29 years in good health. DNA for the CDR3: TGTGCCAGCAGCCAAGACCAAGAGACCCAGTACTTC. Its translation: CASSQDQETQYF.